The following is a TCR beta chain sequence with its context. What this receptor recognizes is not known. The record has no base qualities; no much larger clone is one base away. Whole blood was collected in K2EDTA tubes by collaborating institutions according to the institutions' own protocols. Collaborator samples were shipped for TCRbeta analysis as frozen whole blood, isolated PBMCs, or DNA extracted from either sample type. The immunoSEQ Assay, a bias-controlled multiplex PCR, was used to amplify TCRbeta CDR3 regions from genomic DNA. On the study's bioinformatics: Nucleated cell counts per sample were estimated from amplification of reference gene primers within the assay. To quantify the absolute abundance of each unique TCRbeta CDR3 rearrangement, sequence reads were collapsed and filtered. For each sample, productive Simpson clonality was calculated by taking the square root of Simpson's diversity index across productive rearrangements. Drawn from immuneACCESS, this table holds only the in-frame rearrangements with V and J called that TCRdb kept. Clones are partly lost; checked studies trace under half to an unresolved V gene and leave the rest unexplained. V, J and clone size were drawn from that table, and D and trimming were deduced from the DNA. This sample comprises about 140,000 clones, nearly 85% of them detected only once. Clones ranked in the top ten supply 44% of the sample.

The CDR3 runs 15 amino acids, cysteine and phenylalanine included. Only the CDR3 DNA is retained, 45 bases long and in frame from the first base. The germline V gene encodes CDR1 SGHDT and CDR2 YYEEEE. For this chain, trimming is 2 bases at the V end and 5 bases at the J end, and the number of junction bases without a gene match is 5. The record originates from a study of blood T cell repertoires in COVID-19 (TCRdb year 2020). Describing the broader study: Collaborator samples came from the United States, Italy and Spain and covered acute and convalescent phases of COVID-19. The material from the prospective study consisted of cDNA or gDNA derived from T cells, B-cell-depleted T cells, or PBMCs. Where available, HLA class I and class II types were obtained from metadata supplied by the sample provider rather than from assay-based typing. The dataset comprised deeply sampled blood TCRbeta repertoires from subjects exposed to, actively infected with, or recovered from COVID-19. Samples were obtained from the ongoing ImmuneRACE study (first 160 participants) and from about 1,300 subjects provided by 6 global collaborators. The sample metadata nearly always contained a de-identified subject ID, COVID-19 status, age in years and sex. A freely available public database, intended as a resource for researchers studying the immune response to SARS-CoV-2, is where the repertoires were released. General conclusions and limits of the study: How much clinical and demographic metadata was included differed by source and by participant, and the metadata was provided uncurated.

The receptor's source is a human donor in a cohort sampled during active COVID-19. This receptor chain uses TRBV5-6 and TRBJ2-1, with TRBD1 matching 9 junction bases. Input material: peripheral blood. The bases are TGTGCCAGCAGCTTCGGGACAGGGAACAACAATGAGCAGTTCTTC. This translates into CASSFGTGNNNEQFF. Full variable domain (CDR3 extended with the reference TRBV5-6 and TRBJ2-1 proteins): DAGVTQSPTHLIKTRGQQVTLRCSPKSGHDTVSWYQQALGQGPQFIFQYYEEEERQRGNFPDRFSGHQFPNYSSELNVNALLLGDSALYLCASSFGTGNNNEQFFGPGTRLTVL.